This T cell receptor (beta chain) was identified during a study of OX40 agonist ivuxolimab in advanced cancers. Looked up from germline, CDR1 is SEHNR and CDR2 is FQNEAQ (reference sequence). V dropped 2 bases and J dropped 6 bases, with 16 bases sitting between them. CDR3 size: 16 residues. Only in-frame clones appear in the TCRdb table, and some are missing; sequencing was by immunoSEQ multiplex PCR. The profile shows approximately 24,000 clones, nearly 80% of them singletons. The specimen was CD4+ or CD8+ T cells sorted from blood, collected in a trial of the OX40 agonist ivuxolimab. The chain joins TRBV7-9 to TRBJ2-2; D is possibly TRBD2 (7 bases). The TCR originated in an adult with an advanced solid tumor such as melanoma, head and neck, liver or kidney cancer. The CDR3 spells CASSLWGGGIAGELFF. The CDR3 DNA sequence: TGTGCCAGCAGCTTATGGGGGGGCGGTATCGCCGGGGAGCTGTTTTTT.